The 16 T cell receptor beta chains below come from one sample, sequenced in a study of T cell repertoires and HLA-DP antigens. Clones were sequenced by immunoSEQ multiplex PCR, and TCRdb holds only the in-frame ones, with some missing. The sample holds approximately 89,000 clones, more than 75% seen once. For these TCRs, the target antigens are not known. Source material: CD4+ T cells from PBMCs. The origin of the receptors is a man in his fifties or sixties in good health and CMV-seronegative.

This clone was seen just once. The chain is built from TRBV30 and TRBJ1-1, with 8 bases aligning to TRBD1. Germline CDR1 GTSNPN, CDR2 SVGIG (reference sequence). The V segment lost 3 bases and the J segment 1 base; nucleotides outside the gene matches: 7. The CDR3 runs 15 residues. The CDR3 loop reads CAWSGAGTGNTEAFF. CDR3 coding DNA: TGTGCCTGGAGCGGGGCCGGGACAGGGAACACTGAAGCTTTCTTT.

This chain connects TRBV11-1 to TRBJ2-7, with 13 bases aligning to TRBD2. The CDR3 length is 17 residues. CDR1 is SGHAT and CDR2 is FQDESV in the germline V gene (reference sequence). Trimming took 5 bases from V and 2 from J; bases not matched to a gene: 9. The CDR3 loop is CASSAGLAGVLAYEQYF. The CDR3 DNA reads TGTGCCAGCAGCGCCGGACTAGCGGGAGTGTTAGCCTACGAGCAGTACTTC.

The chain is built from TRBV5-1 and TRBJ2-1, with D unresolved. V dropped 0 bases and J dropped 9 bases, with 4 bases sitting between them. CDR1 and CDR2 from the germline V gene are SGHRS and YFSETQ. This CDR3 has 11 residues. The chain's CDR3 is CASSLAGEQFF. CDR3 sequence (DNA): TGCGCCAGCAGCTTGGCCGGTGAGCAGTTCTTC.

The chain carries TRBV5-1 and TRBJ2-1; 9 positions agree with TRBD2. Germline V gene data show CDR1 as SGHRS and CDR2 as YFSETQ. The CDR3 length is 15 residues. The trim removed 0 bases at V and 6 bases at J, leaving 4 bases unmatched. The CDR3 nucleotides read TGCGCCAGCAGCTTGGTTCTAGCGGGAAGCAATGAGCAGTTCTTC. It specifies CASSLVLAGSNEQFF.

The rearrangement joins TRBV4-3 to TRBJ2-7, with TRBD2 identical over 10 bases. Germline V lookup: CDR1 LGHNA, CDR2 YSLEER. The V segment lost 10 bases and the J segment 0 bases; nucleotides outside the gene matches: 15. The CDR3 sequence is 17 residues long. In DNA form, the CDR3 reads TGCGCCACCTTCGGGGGACTTAGCGGGGGGAGCTCCTACGAGCAGTACTTC. As protein: CATFGGLSGGSSYEQYF.

The rearrangement uses TRBV5-1 and TRBJ2-7, with 8 nucleotides matching TRBD2. V lost 5 bases and J lost 0; bases outside the gene matches: 4. There are 14 residues in the CDR3. From germline, CDR1 is SGHRS and CDR2 YFSETQ. CDR3 in DNA: TGCGCCAGCAGGACCGGGACTAGCTCCTACGAGCAGTACTTC. Encoded protein: CASRTGTSSYEQYF.

The CDR3: CASSLTSGSFGEQFF. In nucleotides, the CDR3 is TGTGCCAGCAGTTTAACTAGCGGGAGTTTCGGTGAGCAGTTCTTC. The chain has TRBV27 and TRBJ2-1; 11 bases agree with TRBD2. With 2 bases clipped from V and 9 bases from J, the junction kept 6 bases outside the gene matches. CDR1 MNHEY and CDR2 SMNVEV come from the germline V gene (reference sequence). The CDR3 contains 15 residues.

The chain joins TRBV14 to TRBJ1-2, with D hard to call. CDR1 SGHDN and CDR2 FVKESK come from the germline V gene. The CDR3 is made up of 12 amino acids. V lost 2 bases to trimming and J lost 8 bases, with 9 bases between them. CDR3 residues: CASSQTSAGYTF. In DNA form, the CDR3 reads TGTGCCAGCAGCCAAACCTCCGCCGGCTACACCTTC.

The chain has TRBV10-3 and TRBJ2-7, with D possibly TRBD1 on 5 matching bases. In germline, CDR1 is ENHRY, CDR2 SYGVKD. With 10 bases removed from V and 0 bases from J, the gap between germline ends came to 16 bases. This CDR3 region has 14 residues. CDR3 coding DNA: TGTGCCACCTCCGCCCCGACAGTCTCCTACGAGCAGTACTTC. Amino acid sequence: CATSAPTVSYEQYF.

Here the CDR3 DNA reads TGTGCCAGTAGTCTCGGGAGGACCTACGAGCAGTACTTC. Protein: CASSLGRTYEQYF. The genes are TRBV19 and TRBJ2-7, with 7 bases identical to TRBD2. Trimming cost V 5 bases and J 2 bases; bases outside gene matches: 3. CDR3 length: 13 residues. The germline CDR1 and CDR2 sequences are LNHDA and SQIVND (reference sequence). Drawing the rest from reference TRBV19 and TRBJ2-7, the complete variable domain is DGGITQSPKYLFRKEGQNVTLSCEQNLNHDAMYWYRQDPGQGLRLIYYSQIVNDFQKGDIAEGYSVSREKKESFPLTVTSAQKNPTAFYLCASSLGRTYEQYFGPGTRLTVT.

This clone was observed at least ten times. This chain joins TRBV4-3 and TRBJ2-7, with 10 bases aligning to TRBD1. J was trimmed by 5 bases and V by 4 bases; bases with no gene match: 5. Germline CDR1 is LGHNA and CDR2 is YSLEER. This CDR3 region has 14 residues. Written as DNA, the CDR3 is TGCGCCAGCAGCCGGACAGGGGGTATCGACGAGCAGTACTTC. Amino acids: CASSRTGGIDEQYF.

This clone was counted at least ten times. The chain employs TRBV11-3 and TRBJ2-2; D remains unclear. This CDR3 spans 14 amino acids. V was cut by 5 bases and J by 3 bases, with 10 bases left in between. The germline gives CDR1 SGHNT, CDR2 YENEEA. The CDR3 nucleotides read TGTGCCAGCAGCCGGGTTCCCGACACCGGGGAGCTGTTTTTT. Amino acids: CASSRVPDTGELFF.

The chain combines TRBV5-1 with TRBJ2-6; D is unresolved. V was cut by 0 bases and J by 0 bases, with 1 base left in between. Germline CDR1 reads SGHRS; CDR2 reads YFSETQ. The CDR3 loop spans 14 amino acids. DNA for the CDR3: TGCGCCAGCAGCTTGGTCTCTGGGGCCAACGTCCTGACTTTC. Amino acid sequence: CASSLVSGANVLTF.

This chain joins TRBV30 and TRBJ1-1; a possible D gene is TRBD1 (6 bases). The CDR3 consists of 14 residues. The V gene's germline CDR1 is GTSNPN and CDR2 SVGIG (reference sequence). V was shortened by 1 base and J by 5 bases, with 14 bases between the two germline ends. The DNA of the CDR3 is TGTGCCTGGAGTGGGGACAAACGAGGGACTGAAGCTTTCTTT. The encoded protein is CAWSGDKRGTEAFF.

About this clone: Relative to the germline gene, one junction end is altered; a read error may explain this. V is TRBV19 and J is TRBJ2-5; possibly TRBD2 for D (6 bases). This CDR3 is 15 amino acids long. CDR1 and CDR2 from the germline V gene are LNHDA and SQIVND (reference sequence). As DNA, the CDR3 is TGTGCCAGTAGTATCCTTCATGGGGGGAGCTCACGGTTCGACTTC. Protein product: CASSILHGGSSRFDF. The full variable domain, with the rest looked up from reference TRBV19 and TRBJ2-5, is DGGITQSPKYLFRKEGQNVTLSCEQNLNHDAMYWYRQDPGQGLRLIYYSQIVNDFQKGDIAEGYSVSREKKESFPLTVTSAQKNPTAFYLCASSILHGGSSRFDFGPGTRLLVL.

The rearrangement links TRBV19 to TRBJ1-1; TRBD1 aligns across 7 bases. This CDR3 is 15 amino acids long. After removal of 8 bases from V and 1 base from J, the junction contained 10 bases not matched to a gene. Germline CDR1 reads LNHDA; CDR2 reads SQIVND (reference sequence). CDR3 sequence: CASFSPGQKNTEAFF. The CDR3 DNA follows: TGTGCCAGTTTTTCCCCGGGACAGAAGAACACTGAAGCTTTCTTT.